A single sample gave rise to the 31 T cell receptor beta chains below, sequenced in a study of Graves' ophthalmopathy and Graves' hyperthyroidism. Researchers took RNA transcripts and amplified TCR beta CDR3 regions from them. Following a first-round RT-PCR that used HTBI primers, a second-round multiplex PCR was carried out. TCRdb reprocessed the multiplex PCR reads with MiXCR, giving one entry per CDR3 protein. The data show approximately 540,000 distinct CDR3 sequences, about 40% seen once. Sequencing was done on a sample of peripheral blood or thyroid tissue (not recorded which). Source of these receptors: an adult man with Graves' hyperthyroidism.

The chain carries TRBV6-5 and TRBJ2-7, with unresolved D. Trimming removed 5 bases at V and 5 bases at J, with 16 bases between. The V gene's germline CDR1 is MNHEY and CDR2 SVGAGI. CDR3 length: 14 residues. The CDR3 DNA follows: TGTGCCAGCAGTCCTTTTTTCAGGTCCCACGAGCAGTACTTC. Protein: CASSPFFRSHEQYF.

The chain is built from TRBV5-4 and TRBJ2-7; the D gene is possibly TRBD2 (5 bases). The DNA end is a closer match to TRBJ2-1, so the J assignment may be wrong. The CDR3 contains 14 residues. The germline CDR1 and CDR2 sequences are SGHNT and YYREEE (reference sequence). In DNA form, the CDR3 reads TGTGCCAGCAGCTCTAAGGACGGAGGCAGTGAGCAGTTCTTC. This encodes CASSSKDGGSEQFF.

V and J are TRBV7-9 and TRBJ1-2; TRBD1 matches at 8 bases. J was trimmed by 4 bases and V by 3 bases; bases with no gene match: 4. The CDR3 covers 14 residues. Germline assignment: CDR1 SEHNR and CDR2 FQNEAQ (reference sequence). The CDR3 loop is CASSFRDRSYGYTF. CDR3 coding DNA: TGTGCCAGCAGCTTCCGGGACAGGAGCTATGGCTACACCTTC.

Notes on this clonotype: In this CDR3 the conserved last residue, phenylalanine or tryptophan, is missing, so a read error is likely. The DNA is left out, because the CDR3 cannot be placed on it with certainty; the CDR3 is given as TCRdb lists it. This chain joins TRBV12-3 or TRBV12-4 and TRBJ1-1. The CDR3 adds up to 9 amino acids, both ends counted. The CDR3 is CASRDGAFS.

This clonotype occurred many times. V gene TRBV7-9 combines with J gene TRBJ2-7; a weak D match, TRBD1 (6 bases). V was cut by 2 bases and J by 3 bases, with 14 bases left in between. The CDR3 consists of 15 residues. CDR1 SEHNR and CDR2 FQNEAQ come from the germline V gene (reference sequence). The CDR3 is CASSLKDRTGYEQYF. Here the CDR3 DNA reads TGTGCCAGCAGCTTAAAGGACAGAACTGGCTACGAGCAGTACTTC.

The chain has TRBV7-9 and TRBJ1-2; weak D call: TRBD1 (5 bases). CDR1 is SEHNR, CDR2 FQNEAQ, per germline (reference sequence). The CDR3 is 11 residues long. Trimming pared 8 bases from V and 11 bases from J, leaving 15 bases between. CDR3 residues: CASGGTSGYTF. The CDR3 coding sequence is TGTGCCAGCGGGGGGACTAGCGGATACACCTTC.

This clonotype was seen many times. This chain uses TRBV9 with TRBJ2-2; D uncertain. CDR1 SGDLS and CDR2 YYNGEE come from the germline V gene. Trimming removed 4 bases at V and 1 base at J, with 8 bases between. The length of the CDR3 is 14 residues. CDR3 amino acids: CASSSSRNTGELFF. Written as DNA, the CDR3 is TGTGCCAGCAGCAGCAGCAGGAACACCGGGGAGCTGTTTTTT.

On this clonotype itself: Just one base apart from a much larger clone, this may be a read error. The chain carries TRBV29-1 and TRBJ2-5, with D perhaps assigned TRBD1 or TRBD2 (5 bases each). The germline CDR1 and CDR2 sequences are SQVTM and ANQGSEA. With 6 bases removed from V and 0 bases from J, the gap between germline ends came to 14 bases. This CDR3 spans 14 amino acids. CDR3 protein: CSVGRTSHQETQYF. CDR3 in DNA: TGCAGCGTGGGACGGACATCACACCAAGAGACCCAGTACTTC.

Many counts were recorded for this clonotype. The gene calls are TRBV29-1 and TRBJ2-2, with D uncertain. Trimming removed 0 bases from V and 4 bases from J, with 12 bases in between. The V gene's germline CDR1 is SQVTM and CDR2 ANQGSEA. The CDR3 consists of 15 residues. The CDR3 spells CSVEDTKLPTGELFF. CDR3 DNA: TGCAGCGTTGAAGATACTAAATTACCCACCGGGGAGCTGTTTTTT.

In this sample, this clonotype turned up many times. DNA for the CDR3: TGTGCCATCGCCGGCGGGGGGGAATACGAGCAGTACTTC. Translated: CAIAGGGEYEQYF. The genes are TRBV10-3 and TRBJ2-7; 9 bases map to TRBD2. Germline V CDR1 and CDR2: ENHRY, SYGVKD. The CDR3 has 13 residues. The J segment lost 4 bases and the V segment lost 8 bases, leaving 6 bases of the junction unmatched.

For this clonotype: A much larger clone is a single base away; this may be a read error. As the CDR3 is not closed by the conserved phenylalanine or tryptophan, this likely results from a read error. The rearrangement uses TRBV12-3 or TRBV12-4 and TRBJ1-3; D is unresolved. This CDR3 has 12 amino acids. V was pared by 7 bases and J by 3 bases, with 7 bases between. The CDR3 here is CASKGFGNTIYL. The CDR3 bases are TGTGCCAGCAAGGGTTTTGGAAACACCATATATCTT.

The V gene is TRBV10-3, the J gene TRBJ2-6, with 7 bases fitting TRBD1. With V trimmed by 5 bases and J by 10 bases, 5 bases remained unmatched. Germline CDR1 and CDR2: ENHRY and SYGVKD. The CDR3 covers 13 residues. For the CDR3, the DNA is TGTGCCATCAGTCTTGGACAGGCGAACGTCCTGACTTTC. It translates to CAISLGQANVLTF.

This clonotype was seen repeatedly, ten times or more. The rearrangement joins TRBV14 to TRBJ2-2; D not certain. Between the trimmed V and J ends, which lost 1 base and 7 bases, there was a span of 7 bases. There are 13 residues in the CDR3. The germline V gene has CDR1 SGHDN and CDR2 FVKESK. CDR3 bases: TGTGCCAGCAGCCAAGGTCTGCTCGGGGAGCTGTTTTTT. Translation gives CASSQGLLGELFF.

The chain has TRBV29-1 and TRBJ2-2; TRBD2 matches at 8 bases. Germline loops: CDR1 SQVTM, CDR2 ANQGSEA. The ends lost 4 bases at V and 4 bases at J; junction bases unmatched: 5. The CDR3 is made up of 14 amino acids. Here the CDR3 reads CSVGTSSGTGELFF. CDR3 sequence (DNA): TGCAGCGTTGGGACTAGCTCGGGCACCGGGGAGCTGTTTTTT.

This clonotype has at least ten counts. At one boundary the junction diverges from the germline segment, which might be a read error. The gene calls are TRBV13 and TRBJ2-7, with 7 bases that match TRBD1. The CDR3 has 14 residues. Germline V lookup: CDR1 PRHDT, CDR2 FYEKMQ (reference sequence). The CDR3 spells CASSLKGAPYEQYF. The CDR3 region has the DNA TGTGCCAGCAGCTTAAAGGGGGCACCCTACGAACAGTACTTC.

The sample holds many counts of this clonotype. The chain carries TRBV29-1 and TRBJ2-5; 7 nucleotides align to TRBD2. The CDR3 is made up of 12 amino acids. Germline trimming cut 7 bases from V and 5 bases from J; bases unmatched to any gene: 7. Germline lookup yields CDR1 SQVTM and CDR2 ANQGSEA. The CDR3 sequence is CSARDGGETQYF. As DNA, the CDR3 is TGCAGCGCCAGGGACGGGGGGGAGACCCAGTACTTC.

This clonotype was found once. The rearrangement joins TRBV20-1 to TRBJ2-2, with 10 bases fitting TRBD2. CDR1 and CDR2 (germline): DFQATT, SNEGSKA (reference sequence). V shed 4 bases and J 5 bases; nucleotides not matched to a gene: 16. The CDR3 is made up of 18 amino acids. In nucleotides, the CDR3 is TGCAGTGCTACTTCGCACAAACCGGGACTAGCGAGGACCGGGGAGCTGTTTTTT. Amino acid sequence: CSATSHKPGLARTGELFF.

This rearrangement joins TRBV29-1 to TRBJ2-3, with 7 bases matching TRBD1. Germline V gives CDR1 SQVTM, CDR2 ANQGSEA. This CDR3 has 13 residues. The V gene end was trimmed by 6 bases and the J gene end by 3 bases; junction bases not matched to a gene: 6. The DNA of the CDR3 is TGCAGCGTGACAGGGTCCGTTACAGATACGCAGTATTTT. The encoded protein is CSVTGSVTDTQYF.

This clonotype was observed a few times. The CDR3 is CASSYSGASASFYEQYF. The CDR3 region has the DNA TGTGCCAGCAGTTACTCGGGTGCGAGCGCTAGTTTCTACGAGCAGTACTTC. J is TRBJ2-7 and V is TRBV6-6; D not certain. This CDR3 is 17 amino acids long. From germline, CDR1 is MNHNY and CDR2 SVGAGI (reference sequence). The germline V and J ends were trimmed by 0 bases and 3 bases, with 18 bases remaining between them.

This clonotype was recorded at least ten times. The V and J genes are TRBV7-9 and TRBJ2-7; TRBD1 matches at 7 bases. The CDR3 sequence is 14 residues long. With 2 bases clipped from V and 6 bases from J, the junction kept 7 bases outside the gene matches. CDR1 and CDR2 from the germline V gene are SEHNR and FQNEAQ (reference sequence). CDR3 loop: CASSLIGGSAEQYF. CDR3 DNA sequence: TGTGCCAGCAGCTTAATAGGGGGCTCCGCCGAGCAGTACTTC.

This clonotype was counted ten times or more. This chain uses TRBV7-2 with TRBJ2-7; no reliable D call. In germline, CDR1 is SGHTA, CDR2 FQGNSA. Deletions cut 6 bases from V and 6 bases from J, with 24 bases between. This CDR3 has 16 amino acids. The CDR3 spells CASSLRRSSASGEQYF. CDR3 DNA: TGTGCCAGCAGTTTACGACGGAGTTCGGCCTCGGGCGAGCAGTACTTC.

J is TRBJ2-2 and V is TRBV20-1; possible D gene TRBD2, 5 bases. This CDR3 region has 14 residues. The germline V and J ends were trimmed by 1 base and 8 bases, with 14 bases remaining between them. Germline CDR1 DFQATT, CDR2 SNEGSKA (reference sequence). CDR3 sequence: CSARGELATGELFF. CDR3 DNA: TGCAGTGCTAGAGGGGAGCTAGCAACAGGGGAGCTGTTTTTT.

About this clonotype itself: A much bigger clone sits one base away, suggesting this may be a read error. V and J are TRBV7-9 and TRBJ1-1, with D uncertain. The CDR3 has 14 residues. Germline V gives CDR1 SEHNR, CDR2 FQNEAQ (reference sequence). This CDR3 is CVSSPQTENTEAFF. The CDR3 DNA is TGTGTCAGCAGCCCTCAAACAGAGAACACTGAAGCTTTCTTT.

With respect to this clonotype: The germline gene is not matched at one end of the junction; a read error may be the cause. The chain employs TRBV10-1 and TRBJ2-5, with 8 bases fitting TRBD1. CDR1 WNHNN and CDR2 SYGVQD come from the germline V gene (reference sequence). This CDR3 contains 14 residues. The CDR3 DNA reads TGTGCCATCAGACCCAGACAGGGGAGTGAGACCCAGTACTTC. It specifies CAIRPRQGSETQYF.

The J gene is TRBJ2-7, the V gene TRBV5-6; no clear D. The CDR3 has 14 amino acids. Trimming left V 2 bases short and J 2 bases short, with 11 bases between. From germline, CDR1 is SGHDT and CDR2 YYEEEE. Here the CDR3 reads CASSLLGQTYEQYF. The CDR3 DNA is TGTGCCAGCAGCTTACTCGGTCAGACCTACGAGCAGTACTTC.

At least ten counts were recorded for this clonotype. The rearrangement uses TRBV29-1 and TRBJ1-1; 7 bases agree with TRBD1. The length of the CDR3 is 13 residues. Trimming took 8 bases from V and 3 from J; bases not matched to a gene: 9. Germline V gives CDR1 SQVTM, CDR2 ANQGSEA. The DNA of the CDR3 is TGCAGCCTTTCCCAGGGGGTGGACACTGAAGCTTTCTTT. The encoded protein is CSLSQGVDTEAFF.

V gene TRBV20-1 combines with J gene TRBJ1-2, with D perhaps matching TRBD1 (5 bases). V lost 0 bases, J lost 1 base, and 12 bases lay in between. The CDR3 is 15 residues long. CDR1 is DFQATT, CDR2 SNEGSKA, per germline (reference sequence). Written as DNA, the CDR3 is TGCAGTGCTAGAGATGGGGCAGAAATTAACTATGGCTACACCTTC. As protein: CSARDGAEINYGYTF.

Note on this clonotype: Given a much more abundant clone one base away, this may be a read error. V and J are TRBV5-1 and TRBJ2-7; weak D call: TRBD1 (5 bases). Germline V lookup: CDR1 SGHRS, CDR2 YFSETQ. This CDR3 spans 12 amino acids. Written as DNA, the CDR3 is TGCGCCAGTGCAGGGTCCTCCTACGAGCAGTGCTTC. Translated, it gives CASAGSSYEQCF. The full variable domain, with the rest looked up from reference TRBV5-1 and TRBJ2-7, is KAGVTQTPRYLIKTRGQQVTLSCSPISGHRSVSWYQQTPGQGLQFLFEYFSETQRNKGNFPGRFSGRQFSNSRSEMNVSTLELGDSALYLCASAGSSYEQCFGPGTRLTVT.

This clonotype was detected ten times or more. The chain uses TRBV14 and TRBJ1-6; D ambiguous. Germline V CDR1 and CDR2: SGHDN, FVKESK. V lost 4 bases to trimming and J lost 9 bases, with 13 bases between them. The CDR3 spans 14 residues. The CDR3 here is CASSLSSGLSPLHF. In DNA form, the CDR3 reads TGTGCCAGCAGCCTTTCGTCGGGTCTTTCACCCCTCCACTTT.

The V gene is TRBV24-1, the J gene TRBJ2-7; TRBD1 matches 9 bases. CDR1 is KGHDR, CDR2 SFDVKD, per germline. This CDR3 region has 15 residues. Trimming at V came to 4 bases and at J to 4 bases, leaving 7 bases not matched to a gene. CDR3 nucleotide sequence: TGTGCCACCAGTGAGAGAACAGGGGGCGGGTACGAGCAGTACTTC. It encodes CATSERTGGGYEQYF.

This clonotype was counted ten times or more. The gene calls are TRBV28 and TRBJ1-1; 8 nucleotides match TRBD1. Per the germline V gene, CDR1 is MDHEN and CDR2 is SYDVKM. The CDR3 contains 14 residues. The ends lost 5 bases at V and 4 bases at J; junction bases unmatched: 6. The CDR3 region has the DNA TGTGCCAGCAGTCGGACAGGGACCGGCACTGAAGCTTTCTTT. Its translation: CASSRTGTGTEAFF.